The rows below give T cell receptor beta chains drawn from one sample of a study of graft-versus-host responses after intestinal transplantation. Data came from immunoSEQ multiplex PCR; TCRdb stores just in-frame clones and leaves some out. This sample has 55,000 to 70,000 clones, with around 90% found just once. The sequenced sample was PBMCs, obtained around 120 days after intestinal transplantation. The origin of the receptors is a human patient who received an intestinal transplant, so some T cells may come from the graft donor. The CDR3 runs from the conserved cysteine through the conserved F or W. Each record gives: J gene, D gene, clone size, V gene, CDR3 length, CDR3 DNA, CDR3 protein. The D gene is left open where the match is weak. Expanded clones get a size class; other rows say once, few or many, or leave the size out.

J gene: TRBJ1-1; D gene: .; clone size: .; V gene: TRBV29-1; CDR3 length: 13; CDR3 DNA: TGCAGCGTAGCGCGGGCGGGGGGTACTGAAGCTTTCTTT; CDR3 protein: CSVARAGGTEAFF
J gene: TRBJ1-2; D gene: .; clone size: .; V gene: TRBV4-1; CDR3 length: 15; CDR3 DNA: TGCGCCAGCAGCCACGGGCGCCTAGGGTTCTATGGCTGCACCTTC; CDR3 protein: CASSHGRLGFYGCTF
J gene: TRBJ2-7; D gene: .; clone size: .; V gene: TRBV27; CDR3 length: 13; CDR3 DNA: TGTGCCAGCAGCCCTCTTAGCGGCTACGAGCAGTACTTC; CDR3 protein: CASSPLSGYEQYF
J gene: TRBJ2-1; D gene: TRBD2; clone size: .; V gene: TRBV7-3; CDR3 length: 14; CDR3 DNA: TGTGCCAGCAGCTTAAGGGGGCTAGCGGGAGACCTGTTCTTC; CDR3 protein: CASSLRGLAGDLFF
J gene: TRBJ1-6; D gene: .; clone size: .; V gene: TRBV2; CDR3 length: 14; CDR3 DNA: TGTGCCAGCCACAACCGGGATCTTAATTCACCCCTCCACTTT; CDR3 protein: CASHNRDLNSPLHF
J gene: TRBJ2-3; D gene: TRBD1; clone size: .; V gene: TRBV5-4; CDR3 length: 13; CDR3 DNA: TGTGCCAGCAGCGGACAGGGAGCAGATACGCAGTATTTT; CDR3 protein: CASSGQGADTQYF
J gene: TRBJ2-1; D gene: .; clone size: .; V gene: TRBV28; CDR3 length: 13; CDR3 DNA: TGTGCCAGCAGCCCTCAGGCCTACAATGAGCAGTTCTTC; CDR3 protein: CASSPQAYNEQFF
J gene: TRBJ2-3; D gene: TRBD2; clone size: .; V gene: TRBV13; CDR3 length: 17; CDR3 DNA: TGTGCCAGCCAGACCAGACTAGCGGGGGTGAGCACAGATACGCAGTATTTT; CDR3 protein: CASQTRLAGVSTDTQYF
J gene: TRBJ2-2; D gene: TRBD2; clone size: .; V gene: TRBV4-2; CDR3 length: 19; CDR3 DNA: TGTGCCAGCAGCCAAGGCGTTAGGTCACTAGCGGGAGTTAACGGGGAGCTGTTTTTT; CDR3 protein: CASSQGVRSLAGVNGELFF
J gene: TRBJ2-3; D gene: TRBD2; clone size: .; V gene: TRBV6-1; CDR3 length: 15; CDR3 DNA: TGTGCCAGCAGCTGGGGACTAGGGTTCGCAGATACGCAGTATTTT; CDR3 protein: CASSWGLGFADTQYF
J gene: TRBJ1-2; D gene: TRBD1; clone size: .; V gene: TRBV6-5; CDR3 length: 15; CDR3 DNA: TGTGCCAGCAGGAAGGGGGACAGGCGGCCGCACGGCTACACCTTC; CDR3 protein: CASRKGDRRPHGYTF
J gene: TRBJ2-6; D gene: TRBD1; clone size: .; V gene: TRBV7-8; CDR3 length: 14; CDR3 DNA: TGTGCCAGCAGCACCGGACAGGGAATAAACGTCCTGACTTTC; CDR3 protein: CASSTGQGINVLTF
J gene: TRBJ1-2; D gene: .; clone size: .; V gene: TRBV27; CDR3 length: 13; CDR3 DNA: TGTGCCAGCAGTGTAACGGACATTGGTGGCTACACCTTC; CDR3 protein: CASSVTDIGGYTF
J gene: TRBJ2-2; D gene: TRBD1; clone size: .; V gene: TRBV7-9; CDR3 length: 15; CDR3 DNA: TGTGCCAGCAGGATCGAACAGGGGGCCTCCGGGGAGCTGTTTTTT; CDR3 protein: CASRIEQGASGELFF
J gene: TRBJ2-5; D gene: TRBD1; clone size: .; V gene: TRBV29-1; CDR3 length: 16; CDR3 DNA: TGCAGCGTTGAGGATAGGACAGGGGCATCGAGGGAGACCCAGTACTTC; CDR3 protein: CSVEDRTGASRETQYF
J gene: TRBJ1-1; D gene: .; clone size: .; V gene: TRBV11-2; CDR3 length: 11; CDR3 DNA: TGTGCCAGCAGCTTACAGGGAAGGGCTTTCTTT; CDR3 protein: CASSLQGRAFF
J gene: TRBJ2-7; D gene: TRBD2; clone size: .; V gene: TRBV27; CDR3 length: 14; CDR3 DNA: TGTGCCAGCGGGATTGGACTAGCGGCGTACGAGCAGTACTTC; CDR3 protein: CASGIGLAAYEQYF
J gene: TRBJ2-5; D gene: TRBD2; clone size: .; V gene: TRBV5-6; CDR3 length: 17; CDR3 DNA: TGTGCCAGCAGCCCCGGGACTAGCGGGGGGAGCCGGGAGACCCAGTACTTC; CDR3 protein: CASSPGTSGGSRETQYF
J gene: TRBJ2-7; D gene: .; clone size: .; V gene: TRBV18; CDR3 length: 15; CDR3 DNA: TGTGCCAGCTCACCCACCCGGGTTAGCCCCTACGAGCAGTACTTC; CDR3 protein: CASSPTRVSPYEQYF
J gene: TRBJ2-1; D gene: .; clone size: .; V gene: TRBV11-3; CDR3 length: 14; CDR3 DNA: TGTGCCAGCAGCTTAGTTGGGCAGCTCAATGAGCAGTTCTTC; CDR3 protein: CASSLVGQLNEQFF
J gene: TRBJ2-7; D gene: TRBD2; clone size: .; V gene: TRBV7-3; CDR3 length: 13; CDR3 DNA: TGTGCCAGCAGCTCCCTCGGGGGGGGCGAGCAGTACTTC; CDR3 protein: CASSSLGGGEQYF
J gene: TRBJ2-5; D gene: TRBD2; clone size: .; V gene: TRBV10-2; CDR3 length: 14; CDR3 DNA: TGCGCCAGCACTCCGGGACTAGCGGAAGAGACCCAGTACTTC; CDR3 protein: CASTPGLAEETQYF
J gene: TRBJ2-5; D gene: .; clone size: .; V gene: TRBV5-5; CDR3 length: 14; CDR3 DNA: TGTGCCAGCACCGTTATGGGGGCAGGGGAGACCCAGTACTTC; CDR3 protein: CASTVMGAGETQYF
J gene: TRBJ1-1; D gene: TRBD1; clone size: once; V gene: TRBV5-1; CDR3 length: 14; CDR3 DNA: TGCGCCAGCAGCTTGACAGGGGCAAAGACTGAAGCTTTCTTT; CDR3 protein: CASSLTGAKTEAFF
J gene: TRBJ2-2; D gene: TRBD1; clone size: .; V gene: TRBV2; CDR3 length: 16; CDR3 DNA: TGTGCCAGCAGTGGAGATGGACAGGGAGGATCCGGGGAGCTGTTTTTT; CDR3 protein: CASSGDGQGGSGELFF
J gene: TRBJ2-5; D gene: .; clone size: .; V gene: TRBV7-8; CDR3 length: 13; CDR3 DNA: TGTGCCAGCAGCTTACCGGACATGGAGACCCAGTACTTC; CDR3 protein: CASSLPDMETQYF
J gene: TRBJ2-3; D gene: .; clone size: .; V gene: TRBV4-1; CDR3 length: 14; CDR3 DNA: TGCGCCAGCAGCCTCATAGGAGGGTCAGATACGCAGTATTTT; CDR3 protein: CASSLIGGSDTQYF
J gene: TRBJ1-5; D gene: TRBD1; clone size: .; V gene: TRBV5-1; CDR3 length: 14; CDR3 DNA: TGCGCCAGCAGCTGGACAGGGGGTGAGGGGCCCCAGCATTTT; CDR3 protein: CASSWTGGEGPQHF
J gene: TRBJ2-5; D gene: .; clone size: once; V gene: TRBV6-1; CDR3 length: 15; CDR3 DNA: TGTGCCAGCAGTGAAGCGTGGGGGAACCAAGAGACCCAGTACTTC; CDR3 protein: CASSEAWGNQETQYF
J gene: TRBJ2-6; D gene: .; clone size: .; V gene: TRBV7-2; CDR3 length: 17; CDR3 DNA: TGTGCCAGCAGCTTAGATCTGGCAGGGGCTGGGGCCAACGTCCTGACTTTC; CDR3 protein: CASSLDLAGAGANVLTF
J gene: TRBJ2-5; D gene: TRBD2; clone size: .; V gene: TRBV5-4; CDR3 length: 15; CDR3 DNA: TGTGCCAGCAGCGGAAAAGACGGGGGGGGAGAGACCCAGTACTTC; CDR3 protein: CASSGKDGGGETQYF
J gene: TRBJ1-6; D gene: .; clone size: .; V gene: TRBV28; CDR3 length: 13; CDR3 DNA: TGTGCCAGTAGGACTGACTATAATTCACCCCTCCACTTT; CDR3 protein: CASRTDYNSPLHF
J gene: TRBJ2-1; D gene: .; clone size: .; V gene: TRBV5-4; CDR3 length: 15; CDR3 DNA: TGTGCCAGCAGCTTGGACCAGGGATCCTACAATGAGCAGTTCTTC; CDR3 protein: CASSLDQGSYNEQFF
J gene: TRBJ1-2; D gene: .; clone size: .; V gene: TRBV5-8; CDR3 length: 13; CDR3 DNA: TGTGCCAGCAGCTTGTGGTCAGGGGAAAGCTACACCTTC; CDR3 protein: CASSLWSGESYTF
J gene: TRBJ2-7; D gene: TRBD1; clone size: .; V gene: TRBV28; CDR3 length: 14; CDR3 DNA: TGTGCCAGCAGGAGACAGGGTATTAGCTACGAGCAGTACTTC; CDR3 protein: CASRRQGISYEQYF
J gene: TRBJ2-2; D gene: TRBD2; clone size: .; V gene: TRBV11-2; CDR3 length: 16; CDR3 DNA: TGTGCCAGCACCGCCCCCAGCGGGAGATTGGCCGGGGAGCTGTTTTTT; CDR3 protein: CASTAPSGRLAGELFF
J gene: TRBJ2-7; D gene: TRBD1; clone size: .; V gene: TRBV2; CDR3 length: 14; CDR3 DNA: TGTGCCAGCAGGAGGGGGGACAGGGGCTACGAGCAGTACTTC; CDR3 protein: CASRRGDRGYEQYF